Listed below are T cell receptor beta chains from one sample, sequenced in a study of blood T cell repertoires in COVID-19. Generated by immunoSEQ multiplex PCR, the TCRdb table keeps only in-frame clones and is missing some. This sample yields 150,000 to 200,000 clones, of which more than 75% are seen a single time; approximately 13% belongs to the top ten. The sample comprised peripheral blood. These receptors all come from a woman in her sixties or seventies with COVID-19, enrolled during active disease. CDR3s include the opening cysteine and the closing phenylalanine or tryptophan. The order of the fields is CDR3 protein, CDR3 DNA, D gene, V gene, clone size, J gene. The D gene is left open where the match is weak. Expanded clones get a size class; other rows say once, few or many, or leave the size out.

CDR3aa: CASSATGLNQPQHF
CDR3nt: TGTGCCAGCAGCGCGACAGGACTTAATCAGCCCCAGCATTTT
d_gene: -
v_gene: TRBV2
abundance: once
j_gene: TRBJ1-5

CDR3aa: CASSPGLAGGSDEQFF
CDR3nt: TGTGCCAGTAGTCCTGGACTAGCGGGAGGGTCAGATGAGCAGTTCTTC
d_gene: TRBD2
v_gene: TRBV19
abundance: -
j_gene: TRBJ2-1

CDR3aa: CASWGQMNTEAFF
CDR3nt: TGTGCCAGTTGGGGACAGATGAACACTGAAGCTTTCTTT
d_gene: TRBD1
v_gene: TRBV19
abundance: -
j_gene: TRBJ1-1

CDR3aa: CASSGTTGGYGYTF
CDR3nt: TGCGCCAGCAGCGGGACGACAGGGGGCTATGGCTACACCTTC
d_gene: TRBD1
v_gene: TRBV5-1
abundance: once
j_gene: TRBJ1-2

CDR3aa: CASSLGGLGQETQYF
CDR3nt: TGTGCCAGCAGTTTAGGGGGGTTGGGCCAAGAGACCCAGTACTTC
d_gene: -
v_gene: TRBV28
abundance: -
j_gene: TRBJ2-5

CDR3aa: CASGKGLADYNEQFF
CDR3nt: TGTGCCAGCGGGAAAGGACTAGCGGACTACAATGAGCAGTTCTTC
d_gene: TRBD2
v_gene: TRBV7-3
abundance: -
j_gene: TRBJ2-1

CDR3aa: CASSLGLAGTDTQYF
CDR3nt: TGCGCCAGCAGCTTGGGGCTAGCGGGCACAGATACGCAGTATTTT
d_gene: TRBD2
v_gene: TRBV5-1
abundance: -
j_gene: TRBJ2-3

CDR3aa: CAISESRYEQYF
CDR3nt: TGTGCCATCAGTGAGTCGCGCTACGAGCAGTACTTC
d_gene: -
v_gene: TRBV10-3
abundance: -
j_gene: TRBJ2-7

CDR3aa: CASSQSVTGNYGYTF
CDR3nt: TGTGCCAGCAGCCAATCCGTAACAGGGAACTATGGCTACACCTTC
d_gene: -
v_gene: TRBV7-2
abundance: -
j_gene: TRBJ1-2

CDR3aa: CAIKGPSGAFF
CDR3nt: TGTGCCATCAAGGGCCCGAGCGGGGCTTTCTTT
d_gene: -
v_gene: TRBV19
abundance: -
j_gene: TRBJ1-1

CDR3aa: CASSLQAGGDTQYF
CDR3nt: TGTGCCAGCAGCTTGCAAGCGGGAGGAGATACGCAGTATTTT
d_gene: TRBD2
v_gene: TRBV7-3
abundance: -
j_gene: TRBJ2-3

CDR3aa: CASSLRYNYGYTF
CDR3nt: TGTGCCAGCAGCCTACGATATAACTATGGCTACACCTTC
d_gene: -
v_gene: TRBV7-9
abundance: -
j_gene: TRBJ1-2

CDR3aa: CASSSLGLAGGAGELFF
CDR3nt: TGTGCCAGCAGCTCGTTAGGTCTAGCGGGAGGTGCCGGGGAGCTGTTTTTT
d_gene: TRBD2
v_gene: TRBV7-6
abundance: -
j_gene: TRBJ2-2

CDR3aa: CASSPLRTSRMNTEAFF
CDR3nt: TGTGCCAGCTCACCCCTTAGGACAAGCCGGATGAACACTGAAGCTTTCTTT
d_gene: -
v_gene: TRBV18
abundance: -
j_gene: TRBJ1-1

CDR3aa: CSVGGWRASDTQYF
CDR3nt: TGCAGCGTTGGAGGTTGGAGGGCCTCAGATACGCAGTATTTT
d_gene: -
v_gene: TRBV29-1
abundance: -
j_gene: TRBJ2-3

CDR3aa: CASSQLQGEAGDTQYF
CDR3nt: TGTGCCAGTAGTCAGCTACAGGGGGAGGCGGGAGATACGCAGTATTTT
d_gene: TRBD1
v_gene: TRBV19
abundance: -
j_gene: TRBJ2-3

CDR3aa: CASSLKPSYNEQFF
CDR3nt: TGTGCCAGCAGCCTTAAGCCTTCCTACAATGAGCAGTTCTTC
d_gene: -
v_gene: TRBV3-1/TRBV3-2
abundance: -
j_gene: TRBJ2-1

CDR3aa: CASRKRSGTDAYNEQFF
CDR3nt: TGTGCCAGCAGAAAAAGGTCCGGGACTGACGCCTACAATGAGCAGTTCTTC
d_gene: -
v_gene: TRBV7-2
abundance: -
j_gene: TRBJ2-1

CDR3aa: CASSRTSGSSDEQYF
CDR3nt: TGTGCCAGCAGCCGGACTAGCGGGAGTAGCGACGAGCAGTACTTC
d_gene: TRBD2
v_gene: TRBV3-1/TRBV3-2
abundance: -
j_gene: TRBJ2-7

CDR3aa: CASSLGQGLDEQFF
CDR3nt: TGTGCCAGCAGTTTAGGACAGGGGCTCGATGAGCAGTTCTTC
d_gene: TRBD1
v_gene: TRBV28
abundance: -
j_gene: TRBJ2-1

CDR3aa: CASSSGLAGGGYEQYF
CDR3nt: TGTGCCAGCAGCTCGGGACTAGCGGGAGGGGGATACGAGCAGTACTTC
d_gene: TRBD2
v_gene: TRBV11-3
abundance: -
j_gene: TRBJ2-7

CDR3aa: CAWTVWSSGNTIYF
CDR3nt: TGTGCCTGGACCGTTTGGAGCTCTGGAAACACCATATATTTT
d_gene: -
v_gene: TRBV30
abundance: -
j_gene: TRBJ1-3

CDR3aa: CSVEGDTSYEQYF
CDR3nt: TGCAGCGTCGAAGGGGACACATCCTACGAGCAGTACTTC
d_gene: -
v_gene: TRBV29-1
abundance: once
j_gene: TRBJ2-7

CDR3aa: CASSSTGNEKLFF
CDR3nt: TGTGCCAGCAGCTCGACAGGGAATGAAAAACTGTTTTTT
d_gene: TRBD1
v_gene: TRBV11-1
abundance: -
j_gene: TRBJ1-4

CDR3aa: CASRSPSSSYNEQFF
CDR3nt: TGTGCCAGCAGATCCCCTAGTAGCTCCTACAATGAGCAGTTCTTC
d_gene: -
v_gene: TRBV28
abundance: -
j_gene: TRBJ2-1

CDR3aa: CASSFSGQETQYF
CDR3nt: TGTGCCAGCAGTTTTAGCGGCCAAGAGACCCAGTACTTC
d_gene: -
v_gene: TRBV12-3/TRBV12-4
abundance: -
j_gene: TRBJ2-5

CDR3aa: CASSQEGGKAFF
CDR3nt: TGTGCCAGCAGCCAAGAGGGAGGAAAAGCTTTCTTT
d_gene: -
v_gene: TRBV3-1/TRBV3-2
abundance: -
j_gene: TRBJ1-1

CDR3aa: CASSQEGGTNEQYF
CDR3nt: TGTGCCAGCAGCCAAGAGGGCGGGACCAACGAGCAGTACTTC
d_gene: -
v_gene: TRBV4-2
abundance: -
j_gene: TRBJ2-7

CDR3aa: CASSKDTLYGYTF
CDR3nt: TGTGCCAGCAGCAAGGACACCCTTTATGGCTACACCTTC
d_gene: -
v_gene: TRBV6-5
abundance: few
j_gene: TRBJ1-2

CDR3aa: CASSPGTTTNSPLHF
CDR3nt: TGTGCCAGCTCACCCGGGACAACTACCAATTCACCCCTCCACTTT
d_gene: -
v_gene: TRBV18
abundance: -
j_gene: TRBJ1-6

CDR3aa: CASSFLARSSYEQYF
CDR3nt: TGTGCCAGCAGTTTCTTAGCGCGAAGCTCCTACGAGCAGTACTTC
d_gene: -
v_gene: TRBV28
abundance: -
j_gene: TRBJ2-7

CDR3aa: CASRQGAIQQYF
CDR3nt: TGTGCCAGCAGGCAGGGGGCAATCCAGCAGTACTTC
d_gene: TRBD1
v_gene: TRBV12-3/TRBV12-4
abundance: few
j_gene: TRBJ2-7

CDR3aa: CASSSAGEGAYEQYF
CDR3nt: TGTGCCAGCAGTTCCGCGGGGGAAGGAGCCTACGAGCAGTACTTC
d_gene: TRBD2
v_gene: TRBV27
abundance: -
j_gene: TRBJ2-7

CDR3aa: CASSYDHRGNQPQHF
CDR3nt: TGTGCCAGCAGTTACGATCACAGGGGGAATCAGCCCCAGCATTTT
d_gene: TRBD1
v_gene: TRBV6-5
abundance: -
j_gene: TRBJ1-5

CDR3aa: CASHRTANTEAFF
CDR3nt: TGTGCCAGCCATAGGACAGCGAACACTGAAGCTTTCTTT
d_gene: -
v_gene: TRBV7-3
abundance: -
j_gene: TRBJ1-1

CDR3aa: CASSYGAGNGYTF
CDR3nt: TGTGCCAGCAGTTACGGCGCAGGGAATGGCTACACCTTC
d_gene: -
v_gene: TRBV6-5
abundance: few
j_gene: TRBJ1-2

CDR3aa: CASSLGLAGDFTDTQYF
CDR3nt: TGTGCCAGCAGCCTCGGACTAGCGGGAGATTTTACAGATACGCAGTATTTT
d_gene: TRBD2
v_gene: TRBV7-9
abundance: -
j_gene: TRBJ2-3

CDR3aa: CASSPRASETYEQYF
CDR3nt: TGTGCCAGCAGCCCCCGGGCTAGCGAAACCTACGAGCAGTACTTC
d_gene: -
v_gene: TRBV6-5
abundance: -
j_gene: TRBJ2-7

CDR3aa: CASGQRNNSPLHF
CDR3nt: TGTGCCAGCGGACAGCGCAATAATTCACCCCTCCACTTT
d_gene: -
v_gene: TRBV6-5
abundance: -
j_gene: TRBJ1-6

CDR3aa: CASSLNFYEQYF
CDR3nt: TGTGCCAGCAGCTTAAACTTCTACGAGCAGTACTTC
d_gene: -
v_gene: TRBV7-8
abundance: -
j_gene: TRBJ2-7

CDR3aa: CASINRAGDTEAFF
CDR3nt: TGTGCCAGTATCAACCGAGCGGGGGACACTGAAGCTTTCTTT
d_gene: -
v_gene: TRBV19
abundance: -
j_gene: TRBJ1-1

CDR3aa: CASSTTTGGRWETQYF
CDR3nt: TGTGCCAGCAGCACGACGACAGGGGGCAGGTGGGAGACCCAGTACTTC
d_gene: TRBD1
v_gene: TRBV5-4
abundance: -
j_gene: TRBJ2-5

CDR3aa: CASSSSQPQTSGSYEQYF
CDR3nt: TGTGCCAGCAGCTCTAGCCAACCGCAGACTAGCGGCTCCTACGAGCAGTACTTC
d_gene: TRBD2
v_gene: TRBV7-6
abundance: -
j_gene: TRBJ2-7

CDR3aa: CASSPGTMNSPLHF
CDR3nt: TGTGCCAGCAGCCCCGGGACAATGAATTCACCCCTCCACTTT
d_gene: -
v_gene: TRBV7-6
abundance: few
j_gene: TRBJ1-6

CDR3aa: CASSPSPSGNIQYF
CDR3nt: TGTGCCAGCAGCCCCTCGCCCTCGGGAAACATTCAGTACTTC
d_gene: -
v_gene: TRBV7-2
abundance: -
j_gene: TRBJ2-4

CDR3aa: CASSQENYGYTF
CDR3nt: TGTGCCAGTTCACAGGAGAACTATGGCTACACCTTC
d_gene: -
v_gene: TRBV10-3
abundance: -
j_gene: TRBJ1-2

CDR3aa: CASSIQGRQPQHF
CDR3nt: TGTGCCAGTAGTATCCAGGGCCGACAGCCCCAGCATTTT
d_gene: -
v_gene: TRBV19
abundance: -
j_gene: TRBJ1-5

CDR3aa: CASSPTGLAGGSYEQYF
CDR3nt: TGTGCCAGCAGCCCTACGGGACTAGCGGGAGGTTCCTACGAGCAGTACTTC
d_gene: TRBD2
v_gene: TRBV7-3
abundance: -
j_gene: TRBJ2-7